Below, one TCR beta chain is given with its context. Its antigen is not identified. TCRdb keeps only in-frame clones here, not all; method: immunoSEQ multiplex PCR. The sample holds approximately 16,000 clones, approximately 49% seen once. The CDR3 is made up of 16 amino acids. Germline CDR1 reads LNHDA; CDR2 reads SQIVND (reference sequence). Trimming stripped 5 bases from V and 5 bases from J, with 19 bases between. This entry belongs to a study of tumor-infiltrating lymphocytes in localized non-small cell lung cancer. Study details: Resected tumor was paired with non-adjacent uninvolved lung from the same patient. Study-wide points: Tumors had more T cell infiltration than uninvolved lung, per TCRbeta sequencing and CD3 counts. Different pieces of the same tissue went to different assays, confounding technical variation with intratumor heterogeneity. No link was found between tumor T-cell fraction and recurrence-free survival.

The clonotype comes from a human donor with non-small cell lung cancer. The V gene is TRBV19, the J gene TRBJ2-1; D perhaps matches TRBD1 (5 bases). Sequencing was done on a sample of lung tumor tissue. Written as DNA, the CDR3 is TGTGCCAGTAGTGGCCTCCTATGGGGCTTGAACAATGAGCAGTTCTTC. Its translation: CASSGLLWGLNNEQFF.